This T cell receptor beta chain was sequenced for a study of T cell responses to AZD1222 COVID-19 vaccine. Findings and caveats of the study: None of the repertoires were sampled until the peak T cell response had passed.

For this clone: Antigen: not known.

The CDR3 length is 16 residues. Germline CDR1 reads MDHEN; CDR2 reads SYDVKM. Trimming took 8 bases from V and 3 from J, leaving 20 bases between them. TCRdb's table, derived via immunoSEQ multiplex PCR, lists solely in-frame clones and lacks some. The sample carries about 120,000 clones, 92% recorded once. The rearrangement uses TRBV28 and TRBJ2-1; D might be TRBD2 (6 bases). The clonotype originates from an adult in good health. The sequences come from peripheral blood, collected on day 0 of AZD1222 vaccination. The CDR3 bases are TGTGCCAGCCAATCGGGATACGGGACTCTCTACAATGAGCAGTTCTTC. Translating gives CASQSGYGTLYNEQFF.